The 7 T cell receptor beta chains presented below share a single source sample, sequenced in a study of Ad26.COV2.S vaccination and SARS-CoV-2 variants. Treatment: some 20 received Ad26.COV2.S at low or high dose, single or two shots; roughly 5 received placebo; per-sample allocation not given. The samples date from day 63 after the first vaccine or placebo injection. Data came from immunoSEQ multiplex PCR; TCRdb stores just in-frame clones and leaves some out. The sample contains under 550,000 clones, around nine tenths of which appear only once. The sequencing used peripheral blood, collected in a trial of Ad26.COV2.S vaccine versus placebo. All receptors come from a person between 18 and 60 years old who received the Ad26.COV2.S COVID-19 vaccine or a placebo.

The V call is TRBV7-8, the J call TRBJ1-2; D is uncertain. Germline-derived CDR1 and CDR2 are SGHVS and FQNEAQ. This CDR3 is built from 13 residues. Trimming stripped 5 bases from V and 7 bases from J, with 14 bases between. CDR3: CASSANDEPGYTF. CDR3 DNA sequence: TGTGCCAGCAGCGCCAATGACGAACCTGGCTACACCTTC.

This clone was seen just once. This chain links TRBV5-5 with TRBJ2-3; tentatively, D is TRBD2 (6 bases). CDR1 and CDR2 (germline): SGHKS, YYEKEE (reference sequence). V lost 3 bases and J lost 5, with 16 bases in between. CDR3 length equals 15 residues. This chain's CDR3 is CASSSRGNLRDTQYF. In nucleotides, the CDR3 is TGTGCCAGCAGCTCACGGGGGAATTTAAGAGATACGCAGTATTTT.

The V call is TRBV7-3, the J call TRBJ2-3, with D perhaps TRBD2 (6 bases). The CDR3 is made up of 17 amino acids. Germline V gene lookup returns CDR1 SGHTA and CDR2 FQGTGA. V was clipped by 0 bases and J by 4 bases, with 17 bases between them. DNA for the CDR3: TGTGCCAGCAGCTTAACTGGCGCGGAGGGGTGGGCAGATACGCAGTATTTT. Translated: CASSLTGAEGWADTQYF. Complete variable domain (other parts from reference TRBV7-3 and TRBJ2-3): GAGVSQTPSNKVTEKGKYVELRCDPISGHTALYWYRQSLGQGPEFLIYFQGTGAADDSGLPNDRFFAVRPEGSVSTLKIQRTERGDSAVYLCASSLTGAEGWADTQYFGPGTRLTVL.

This clone was recorded only once. Sequence at one end of the junction differs from germline and may be a read error. The chain carries TRBV12-3 or TRBV12-4 and TRBJ2-7, with TRBD2 identical over 7 bases. The CDR3 has 11 residues. The CDR3 loop reads CASLSGADLNF. In nucleotides, the CDR3 is TGTGCCAGCCTAAGCGGGGCTGACCTAAACTTC.

The chain links TRBV18 to TRBJ2-2; 7 bases agree with TRBD1. Germline loops: CDR1 KGHSH, CDR2 LQKENI. CDR3 length: 15 residues. J was trimmed by 5 bases and V by 2 bases; bases with no gene match: 5. The CDR3: CASSPVTGRTGELFF. For the CDR3, the DNA is TGTGCCAGCTCACCAGTGACAGGGCGGACCGGGGAGCTGTTTTTT.

The rearrangement links TRBV7-9 to TRBJ1-4; 8 nucleotides match TRBD1. CDR1 SEHNR and CDR2 FQNEAQ come from the germline V gene (reference sequence). The CDR3 runs to 16 residues. Trimming removed 4 bases from V and 8 bases from J; junction bases left unmatched: 12. The CDR3 bases are TGTGCCAGCAGCTGGAGTAACTACAGGGGGAGCGAAAAACTGTTTTTT. Its protein product is CASSWSNYRGSEKLFF.

This clone turned up a few times. This rearrangement joins TRBV28 to TRBJ2-7, with D possibly being TRBD2 (6 bases). V shed 1 base and J shed 9 bases, with 7 bases lying between them. The CDR3 consists of 11 residues. Germline V gene sequence: CDR1 MDHEN, CDR2 SYDVKM. Here the CDR3 DNA reads TGTGCCAGCAGTTTATACGGGGGGCAGTACTTC. The encoded protein is CASSLYGGQYF. Together with reference TRBV28 and TRBJ2-7, the CDR3 gives the full variable domain: DVKVTQSSRYLVKRTGEKVFLECVQDMDHENMFWYRQDPGLGLRLIYFSYDVKMKEKGDIPEGYSVSREKKERFSLILESASTNQTSMYLCASSLYGGQYFGPGTRLTVT.